This is a list of T cell receptor gamma chains from one sample in a study of human gamma delta and Vdelta1 T cells. TCRdb re-called the PCR reads using CATT. The repertoire holds nearly 3,000 gamma-chain clones, 5% to 5.5% seen once, with roughly 13% in the top ten. The sample was naive CD27+ Vdelta1 gamma-delta T cells from blood. These receptors all stem from a human donor in good health. The CDR3 runs from the conserved cysteine through the conserved F or W. Fields, in order: J gene, V gene, clone size, CDR3 protein, CDR3 DNA. Expanded clones get a size class; other rows say once, few or many, or leave the size out.

J gene: TRGJ1/TRGJ2
V gene: TRGV2
clone size: few
CDR3 protein: CATWDLPEYYKKLF
CDR3 DNA: TGTGCCACCTGGGACTTGCCGGAGTATTATAAGAAACTCTTT

J gene: TRGJ1/TRGJ2
V gene: TRGV9
clone size: medium-sized
CDR3 protein: CALWEVRYYKKLF
CDR3 DNA: TGTGCCTTGTGGGAGGTGCGATATTATAAGAAACTCTTT

J gene: TRGJ1/TRGJ2
V gene: TRGV5
clone size: -
CDR3 protein: CATGEEGYKKLF
CDR3 DNA: TGTGCCACCGGGGAGGAGGGTTATAAGAAACTCTTT

J gene: TRGJ1/TRGJ2
V gene: TRGV5
clone size: few
CDR3 protein: CAAWETLHYKKLF
CDR3 DNA: TGTGCCGCCTGGGAAACCTTACATTATAAGAAACTCTTT

J gene: TRGJ1/TRGJ2
V gene: TRGV3
clone size: few
CDR3 protein: CATWDRPQVFRKKLF
CDR3 DNA: TGTGCCACCTGGGACAGGCCTCAGGTATTTCGGAAGAAACTCTTT

J gene: TRGJ1/TRGJ2
V gene: TRGV3
clone size: medium-sized
CDR3 protein: CATWDRLHYKKLF
CDR3 DNA: TGTGCCACCTGGGACCGGTTACATTATAAGAAACTCTTT

J gene: TRGJ1/TRGJ2
V gene: TRGV2
clone size: few
CDR3 protein: CATWDGNFYYKKLF
CDR3 DNA: TGTGCCACCTGGGACGGTAATTTTTATTATAAGAAACTCTTT

J gene: TRGJ1/TRGJ2
V gene: TRGV9
clone size: large
CDR3 protein: CALWEVYYKKLF
CDR3 DNA: TGTGCCTTGTGGGAGGTTTATTATAAGAAACTCTTT

J gene: TRGJ1/TRGJ2
V gene: TRGV2
clone size: large
CDR3 protein: CATWDGSAELF
CDR3 DNA: TGTGCCACCTGGGACGGGTCGGCGGAACTCTTT

J gene: TRGJ1/TRGJ2
V gene: TRGV8
clone size: medium-sized
CDR3 protein: CATWDRGYKKLF
CDR3 DNA: TGTGCCACCTGGGATAGGGGCTATAAGAAACTCTTT

J gene: TRGJ1/TRGJ2
V gene: TRGV9
clone size: few
CDR3 protein: CALWGTAYYKKLF
CDR3 DNA: TGTGCCTTGTGGGGGACGGCGTATTATAAGAAACTCTTT

J gene: TRGJ1/TRGJ2
V gene: TRGV8
clone size: few
CDR3 protein: CATWAPYYKKLF
CDR3 DNA: TGTGCCACCTGGGCACCCTATTATAAGAAACTCTTT

J gene: TRGJ1/TRGJ2
V gene: TRGV8
clone size: -
CDR3 protein: CATWDRRRADYYKKLF
CDR3 DNA: TGTGCCACCTGGGACAGGCGAAGGGCAGACTATTATAAGAAACTCTTT

J gene: TRGJP
V gene: TRGV9
clone size: medium-sized
CDR3 protein: CALWEVLRELGKKIKVF
CDR3 DNA: TGTGCCTTGTGGGAGGTGCTCAGGGAGTTGGGCAAAAAAATCAAGGTATTT

J gene: TRGJ1/TRGJ2
V gene: TRGV9
clone size: large
CDR3 protein: CALWEVDYYKKLF
CDR3 DNA: TGTGCCTTGTGGGAGGTGGATTATTATAAGAAACTCTTT

J gene: TRGJ1/TRGJ2
V gene: TRGV3
clone size: few
CDR3 protein: CATWDRRVPNYYKKLF
CDR3 DNA: TGTGCCACCTGGGACAGGCGGGTTCCGAATTATTATAAGAAACTCTTT

J gene: TRGJ1/TRGJ2
V gene: TRGV5
clone size: medium-sized
CDR3 protein: CATWDRYYKKLF
CDR3 DNA: TGTGCCACCTGGGACAGATATTATAAGAAACTCTTT

J gene: TRGJ1/TRGJ2
V gene: TRGV2
clone size: medium-sized
CDR3 protein: CATWDVPYKKLF
CDR3 DNA: TGTGCCACCTGGGACGTCCCTTATAAGAAACTCTTT

J gene: TRGJ1/TRGJ2
V gene: TRGV5
clone size: few
CDR3 protein: CATWDVPGPRRNYYKKLF
CDR3 DNA: TGTGCCACCTGGGATGTTCCGGGGCCCCGGAGAAATTATTATAAGAAACTCTTT

J gene: TRGJP2
V gene: TRGV8
clone size: few
CDR3 protein: CATWVLSSDWIKTF
CDR3 DNA: TGTGCCACCTGGGTCCTTAGTAGTGATTGGATCAAGACGTTT

J gene: TRGJ1/TRGJ2
V gene: TRGV3
clone size: -
CDR3 protein: CATWDRLRNYYKKLF
CDR3 DNA: TGTGCCACCTGGGACAGGCTCCGGAATTATTATAAGAAACTCTTT

J gene: TRGJ1/TRGJ2
V gene: TRGV3
clone size: medium-sized
CDR3 protein: CATWDRPGYKKLF
CDR3 DNA: TGTGCCACCTGGGACAGGCCTGGTTATAAGAAACTCTTT

J gene: TRGJ1/TRGJ2
V gene: TRGV5
clone size: medium-sized
CDR3 protein: CATWDRHDYYKKLF
CDR3 DNA: TGTGCCACCTGGGACAGGCATGATTATTATAAGAAACTCTTT

J gene: TRGJ1/TRGJ2
V gene: TRGV3
clone size: -
CDR3 protein: CATWAAMDYYKKLF
CDR3 DNA: TGTGCCACCTGGGCCGCCATGGATTATTATAAGAAACTCTTT

J gene: TRGJ1/TRGJ2
V gene: TRGV5
clone size: medium-sized
CDR3 protein: CATWDRLYYKKLF
CDR3 DNA: TGTGCCACCTGGGACAGGCTATATTATAAGAAACTCTTT

J gene: TRGJ1/TRGJ2
V gene: TRGV3
clone size: -
CDR3 protein: CATWDRPPAYYKKLF
CDR3 DNA: TGTGCCACCTGGGACAGGCCCCCTGCTTATTATAAGAAACTCTTT

J gene: TRGJ1/TRGJ2
V gene: TRGV9
clone size: medium-sized
CDR3 protein: CALWEVPVKKKLF
CDR3 DNA: TGTGCCTTGTGGGAGGTGCCCGTCAAGAAGAAACTCTTT

J gene: TRGJ1/TRGJ2
V gene: TRGV2
clone size: medium-sized
CDR3 protein: CATWDGLKKKLF
CDR3 DNA: TGTGCCACCTGGGACGGGCTTAAGAAGAAACTCTTT

J gene: TRGJ1/TRGJ2
V gene: TRGV3
clone size: few
CDR3 protein: CATWDRQRTAGPYYKKLF
CDR3 DNA: TGTGCCACCTGGGACAGGCAACGTACCGCCGGACCTTATTATAAGAAACTCTTT

J gene: TRGJ1/TRGJ2
V gene: TRGV3
clone size: few
CDR3 protein: CATWDRPVLRYKKLF
CDR3 DNA: TGTGCCACCTGGGACAGGCCGGTTTTGCGGTATAAGAAACTCTTT

J gene: TRGJ1/TRGJ2
V gene: TRGV2
clone size: medium-sized
CDR3 protein: CATWDGGHYKKLF
CDR3 DNA: TGTGCCACCTGGGACGGGGGGCATTATAAGAAACTCTTT

J gene: TRGJ1/TRGJ2
V gene: TRGV5
clone size: few
CDR3 protein: CATWDRVKKLF
CDR3 DNA: TGTGCCACCTGGGATCGGGTTAAGAAACTATTT

J gene: TRGJ1/TRGJ2
V gene: TRGV3
clone size: few
CDR3 protein: CATWDRRPFSDYYKKLF
CDR3 DNA: TGTGCCACCTGGGACAGGCGGCCCTTTTCGGATTATTATAAGAAACTCTTT

J gene: TRGJ1/TRGJ2
V gene: TRGV8
clone size: -
CDR3 protein: CAFWEIHKKLF
CDR3 DNA: TGTGCCTTCTGGGAGATCCATAAGAAACTCTTT

J gene: TRGJ1/TRGJ2
V gene: TRGV3
clone size: large
CDR3 protein: CATWEKYKKLF
CDR3 DNA: TGTGCCACCTGGGAGAAGTATAAGAAACTCTTT

J gene: TRGJ1/TRGJ2
V gene: TRGV8
clone size: medium-sized
CDR3 protein: CATWADYYRKLF
CDR3 DNA: TGTGCCACCTGGGCGGACTATTATAGGAAACTCTTT

J gene: TRGJ1/TRGJ2
V gene: TRGV5
clone size: large
CDR3 protein: CATWGYYKKLF
CDR3 DNA: TGTGCCACCTGGGGTTATTATAAGAAACTCTTT

J gene: TRGJP2
V gene: TRGV3
clone size: few
CDR3 protein: CATWDRPPLYSSDWIKTF
CDR3 DNA: TGTGCCACCTGGGACAGGCCTCCCTTATATAGTAGTGATTGGATCAAGACGTTT

J gene: TRGJ1/TRGJ2
V gene: TRGV9
clone size: -
CDR3 protein: CALWLLARDKKLF
CDR3 DNA: TGTGCCTTGTGGTTGTTGGCGAGGGATAAGAAACTCTTT

J gene: TRGJ1/TRGJ2
V gene: TRGV8
clone size: -
CDR3 protein: CATSIYKKLF
CDR3 DNA: TGTGCCACCTCGATATATAAGAAACTCTTT

J gene: TRGJP2
V gene: TRGV3
clone size: medium-sized
CDR3 protein: CATWAKYSSDWIKTF
CDR3 DNA: TGTGCCACCTGGGCCAAATATAGTAGTGATTGGATCAAGACGTTT

J gene: TRGJ1/TRGJ2
V gene: TRGV9
clone size: -
CDR3 protein: CALWEVDCYYKKLF
CDR3 DNA: TGTGCCTTGTGGGAGGTGGATTGTTATTATAAGAAACTCTTT

J gene: TRGJ1/TRGJ2
V gene: TRGV3
clone size: few
CDR3 protein: CATWDIRGGYKKLF
CDR3 DNA: TGTGCCACCTGGGACATACGGGGGGGATATAAGAAACTCTTT

J gene: TRGJ1/TRGJ2
V gene: TRGV3
clone size: medium-sized
CDR3 protein: CATWDFFMKLF
CDR3 DNA: TGTGCCACCTGGGACTTTTTCATGAAACTCTTT

J gene: TRGJ1/TRGJ2
V gene: TRGV3
clone size: medium-sized
CDR3 protein: CATWDYYKKLF
CDR3 DNA: TGTGCCACCTGGGACTATTATAAGAAACTCTTT

J gene: TRGJ1/TRGJ2
V gene: TRGV3
clone size: -
CDR3 protein: CATWGRPLGYYKKLF
CDR3 DNA: TGTGCCACCTGGGGCAGGCCCCTCGGATATTATAAGAAACTCTTT